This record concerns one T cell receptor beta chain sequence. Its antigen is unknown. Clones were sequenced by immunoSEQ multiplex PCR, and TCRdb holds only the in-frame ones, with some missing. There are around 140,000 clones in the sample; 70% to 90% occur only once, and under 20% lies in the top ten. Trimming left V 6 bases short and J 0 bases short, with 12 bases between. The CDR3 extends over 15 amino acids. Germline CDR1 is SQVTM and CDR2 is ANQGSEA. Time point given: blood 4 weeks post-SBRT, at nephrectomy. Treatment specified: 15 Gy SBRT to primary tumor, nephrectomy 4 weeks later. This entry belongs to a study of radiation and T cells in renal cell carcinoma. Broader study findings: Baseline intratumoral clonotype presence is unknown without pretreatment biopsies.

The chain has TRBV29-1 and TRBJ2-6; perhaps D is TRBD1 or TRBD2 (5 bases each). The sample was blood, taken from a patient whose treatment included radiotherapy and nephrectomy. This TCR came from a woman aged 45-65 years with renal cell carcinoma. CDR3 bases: TGCAGCGTATCCGGGACGAACTCTGGGGCCAACGTCCTGACTTTC. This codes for CSVSGTNSGANVLTF.